The 22 T cell receptor beta chains below come from one sample, sequenced in a study of PD-1 blockade in classical Hodgkin lymphoma. Regarding time point: cycle 4 day 1 (C4D1), after more than five weeks of nivolumab. Each patient's relapse followed autologous stem cell transplantation, and brentuximab vedotin exposure varied. Clones were read by immunoSEQ multiplex PCR, and TCRdb kept only the in-frame ones, dropping some. The sample lists 26,000 or so clones, about two thirds seen once, with less than 4.5% in the top ten. The sequences come from peripheral blood mononuclear cells (PBMCs), collected before the fourth cycle of nivolumab. Receptors originate from a human donor with classical Hodgkin lymphoma.

This clone was detected once. This sequence joins TRBV7-9 and TRBJ2-7, with TRBD2 identical over 9 bases. The germline CDR1 and CDR2 sequences are SEHNR and FQNEAQ (reference sequence). The length of the CDR3 is 15 residues. The ends lost 2 bases at V and 2 bases at J; junction bases unmatched: 4. The CDR3 sequence is CASSLSAGGPYEQYF. CDR3 nucleotides: TGTGCCAGCAGCTTATCCGCGGGAGGGCCCTACGAGCAGTACTTC.

This clone was recorded once. The chain links TRBV6-5 to TRBJ1-2; 7 nucleotides agree with TRBD1. V trimming: 5 bases; J trimming: 8 bases; junction bases outside the gene matches: 5. This CDR3 contains 12 residues. Germline CDR1 and CDR2: MNHEY and SVGAGI. The CDR3 DNA reads TGTGCCAGCAGTACCGGGACAGTGGGCTACACCTTC. Encoded protein: CASSTGTVGYTF.

This chain joins TRBV5-1 and TRBJ2-6, with D uncertain. Germline V lookup: CDR1 SGHRS, CDR2 YFSETQ. The CDR3 totals 15 residues. V was trimmed by 0 bases and J by 0 bases, leaving 4 bases between them. The chain's CDR3 is CASSLGPSGANVLTF. The CDR3 DNA sequence: TGCGCCAGCAGCTTGGGCCCCTCTGGGGCCAACGTCCTGACTTTC.

The rearrangement links TRBV9 to TRBJ1-2, with D possibly matching TRBD1 (5 bases). Trimming cost V 2 bases and J 3 bases, with 14 bases left between them. The germline CDR1 and CDR2 sequences are SGDLS and YYNGEE. The CDR3 is 15 residues long. The CDR3 loop reads CASSVSREGDYGYTF. In nucleotides, the CDR3 is TGTGCCAGCAGCGTCTCCAGGGAAGGGGACTATGGCTACACCTTC.

The J gene is TRBJ2-2, the V gene TRBV29-1; a possible D gene is TRBD2 (5 bases). CDR3 length: 17 amino acids. Germline V lookup: CDR1 SQVTM, CDR2 ANQGSEA. V lost 1 base, J lost 6 bases, and 21 bases lay in between. CDR3 nucleotides: TGCAGCGTTGAAGTATGGGCGGGCGGCGGGCACGCCGGGGAGCTGTTTTTT. Encoded protein: CSVEVWAGGGHAGELFF.

A single count supports this clone. This rearrangement joins TRBV29-1 to TRBJ2-3; possibly TRBD2 for D (5 bases). This CDR3 has 15 residues. CDR1 and CDR2 from the germline V gene are SQVTM and ANQGSEA. Trimming left V 4 bases short and J 1 base short, with 15 bases between. The CDR3 nucleotides are TGCAGCGTTGCACGGGGTCCGGGCGGCACAGATACGCAGTATTTT. Translation gives CSVARGPGGTDTQYF.

The V and J genes are TRBV27 and TRBJ2-2, with a possible D match to TRBD1 (5 bases). The germline CDR1 and CDR2 sequences are MNHEY and SMNVEV (reference sequence). Between the trimmed V and J ends, which lost 7 bases and 4 bases, there was a span of 10 bases. The CDR3 has 13 amino acids. The CDR3 DNA is TGTGCCAGCACCCTACAGGCCACCGGGGAGCTGTTTTTT. Translation gives CASTLQATGELFF.

V usage is TRBV5-6 and J usage is TRBJ1-4, with D perhaps matching TRBD1 (6 bases). CDR3 length: 14 amino acids. Germline CDR1 reads SGHDT; CDR2 reads YYEEEE. Trimming removed 4 bases at V and 10 bases at J, with 17 bases between. Here the CDR3 DNA reads TGTGCCAGCAGCGAACGACAGGCCCAAGGAAAACTGTTTTTT. Its protein product is CASSERQAQGKLFF.

V and J are TRBV30 and TRBJ2-5; D is ambiguous. The V end was cut by 0 bases, the J end by 4 bases, with 9 bases between. CDR1 is GTSNPN, CDR2 SVGIG, per germline (reference sequence). The CDR3 has 13 residues. This chain's CDR3 is CAWSVQAGETQYF. The CDR3 DNA reads TGTGCCTGGAGTGTTCAGGCCGGAGAGACCCAGTACTTC.

The V gene is TRBV28, the J gene TRBJ1-6; D call uncertain. Germline V gene lookup returns CDR1 MDHEN and CDR2 SYDVKM. This CDR3 is built from 13 residues. V lost 8 bases to trimming and J lost 2 bases, with 7 bases between them. The CDR3 reads CASGFTYNSPLHF. The DNA for the CDR3 is TGTGCCAGCGGATTTACCTATAATTCACCCCTCCACTTT. Full variable domain (remainder filled in from reference TRBV28 and TRBJ1-6): DVKVTQSSRYLVKRTGEKVFLECVQDMDHENMFWYRQDPGLGLRLIYFSYDVKMKEKGDIPEGYSVSREKKERFSLILESASTNQTSMYLCASGFTYNSPLHFGNGTRLTVT.

V is TRBV7-9 and J is TRBJ1-1; D not certain. CDR1 and CDR2 (germline): SEHNR, FQNEAQ (reference sequence). The CDR3 runs to 15 residues. The V and J ends lost 2 bases and 7 bases respectively, with 17 bases between them. CDR3 sequence (DNA): TGTGCCAGCAGCTTAAGTACAGCCAAAAACCGTGAAGCTTTCTTT. Translation: CASSLSTAKNREAFF.

The chain couples TRBV9 to TRBJ2-3; 7 bases fit TRBD1. The V gene end was trimmed by 5 bases and the J gene end by 0 bases; junction bases not matched to a gene: 9. This CDR3 spans 16 amino acids. Germline V CDR1 and CDR2: SGDLS, YYNGEE. The CDR3 coding sequence is TGTGCCAGCAGGGGAGAAGGGGGCGCTAGCACAGATACGCAGTATTTT. This sequence encodes CASRGEGGASTDTQYF.

The genes are TRBV11-2 and TRBJ2-1, with D perhaps matching TRBD1 or TRBD2 (5 bases each). Germline V lookup: CDR1 SGHAT, CDR2 FQNNGV. There are 14 residues in the CDR3. The ends were cut back, 1 base at V and 1 base at J, with 5 bases in the middle. In nucleotides, the CDR3 is TGTGCCAGCAGCTTAGGGGGGTCCTACAATGAGCAGTTCTTC. It yields the protein CASSLGGSYNEQFF. Drawing the rest from reference TRBV11-2 and TRBJ2-1, the complete variable domain is EAGVAQSPRYKIIEKRQSVAFWCNPISGHATLYWYQQILGQGPKLLIQFQNNGVVDDSQLPKDRFSAERLKGVDSTLKIQPAKLEDSAVYLCASSLGGSYNEQFFGPGTRLTVL.

The chain combines TRBV7-2 with TRBJ1-2, with D hard to call. The CDR3 covers 13 residues. V was cut by 4 bases and J by 1 base, with 7 bases left in between. Looked up from germline, CDR1 is SGHTA and CDR2 is FQGNSA. CDR3: CASSSQRNYGYTF. The CDR3 bases are TGTGCCAGCAGCTCACAACGTAACTATGGCTACACCTTC.

The chain is built from TRBV4-3 and TRBJ1-2; D is undetermined. This CDR3 comprises 16 residues. Trimming took 0 bases from V and 8 from J, leaving 19 bases between them. Germline loops: CDR1 LGHNA, CDR2 YSLEER. The CDR3 bases are TGCGCCAGCAGCCAAGATCGAAACGGTTGGCTAGGGGGCTACACCTTC. As protein: CASSQDRNGWLGGYTF.

In this sample, this clone turned up a few times. CDR3 bases: TGTGCCAGCAGGAACAGACAGAATTCACCCCTCCACTTT. Translation: CASRNRQNSPLHF. The chain carries TRBV2 and TRBJ1-6; perhaps TRBD1 as D (5 bases). From germline, CDR1 is SNHLY and CDR2 FYNNEI. The CDR3 covers 13 residues. V lost 6 bases and J lost 7, with 10 bases in between.

This clone was detected only once. The chain joins TRBV28 to TRBJ1-2; D unclear. This CDR3 region has 14 residues. Per the germline V gene, CDR1 is MDHEN and CDR2 is SYDVKM. V was clipped by 2 bases and J by 0 bases, with 7 bases between them. CDR3 sequence (DNA): TGTGCCAGCAGTTTAACGGCCTCTAACTATGGCTACACCTTC. Translating it yields CASSLTASNYGYTF.

The chain recombines TRBV2 with TRBJ2-2; 7 nucleotides line up with TRBD2. Trimming cost V 7 bases and J 0 bases; bases outside gene matches: 5. CDR1 SNHLY and CDR2 FYNNEI come from the germline V gene. This CDR3 contains 15 residues. In DNA form, the CDR3 reads TGTGCCAGCAAGCGGGGCCCCGCGAACACCGGGGAGCTGTTTTTT. Its protein is CASKRGPANTGELFF.

The chain has TRBV19 and TRBJ2-7, with TRBD2 identical over 9 bases. The CDR3 totals 15 residues. Germline trimming cut 5 bases from V and 4 bases from J; bases unmatched to any gene: 9. Germline V CDR1 and CDR2: LNHDA, SQIVND (reference sequence). The CDR3 nucleotides read TGTGCCAGTAGTGCTGGCGGGACTAGCCCTTACGAGCAGTACTTC. Translation: CASSAGGTSPYEQYF. Drawing the rest from reference TRBV19 and TRBJ2-7, the complete variable domain is DGGITQSPKYLFRKEGQNVTLSCEQNLNHDAMYWYRQDPGQGLRLIYYSQIVNDFQKGDIAEGYSVSREKKESFPLTVTSAQKNPTAFYLCASSAGGTSPYEQYFGPGTRLTVT.

The chain carries TRBV29-1 and TRBJ2-2; no firm D call. CDR1 SQVTM and CDR2 ANQGSEA come from the germline V gene. The V gene lost 6 bases and the J gene lost 9 bases, with 17 bases spanning the gap. This CDR3 region has 13 residues. In DNA, the CDR3 is TGCAGCGTAGGAGACGGGCAGTACCGGGAGCTGTTTTTT. This codes for CSVGDGQYRELFF.

The chain uses TRBV6-1 and TRBJ1-2; D gene uncertain. This CDR3 spans 13 amino acids. Germline-derived CDR1 and CDR2 are MNHNS and SASEGT. V lost 5 bases, J lost 8 bases, and 15 bases lay in between. CDR3 residues: CASSRDLTGGYTF. The DNA of the CDR3 is TGTGCCAGCAGTCGTGACCTAACGGGAGGCTACACCTTC.

The chain has TRBV5-3 and TRBJ1-4; a possible D gene is TRBD1 (5 bases). TRBV5-3 is filed as an ORF, its function uncertain. Trimming took 4 bases from V and 2 from J, leaving 18 bases between them. The CDR3 runs to 17 residues. CDR3 region: CARSRLVRAGTNEKLFF. CDR3 in DNA: TGTGCCAGAAGCCGCTTAGTCAGGGCAGGGACTAATGAAAAACTGTTTTTT.